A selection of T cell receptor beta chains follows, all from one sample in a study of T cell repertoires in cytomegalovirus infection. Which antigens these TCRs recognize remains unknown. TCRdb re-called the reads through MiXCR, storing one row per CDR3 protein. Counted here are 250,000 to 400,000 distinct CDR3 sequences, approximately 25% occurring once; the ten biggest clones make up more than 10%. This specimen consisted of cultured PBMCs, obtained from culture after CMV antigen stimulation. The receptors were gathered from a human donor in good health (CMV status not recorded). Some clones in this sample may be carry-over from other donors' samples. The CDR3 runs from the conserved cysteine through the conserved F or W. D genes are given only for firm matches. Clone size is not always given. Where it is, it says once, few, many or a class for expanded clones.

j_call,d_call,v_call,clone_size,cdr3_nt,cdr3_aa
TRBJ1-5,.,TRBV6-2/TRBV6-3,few,TGTGCCAGCAGTCTAGACGACAATCAGCCCCAGCATTTT,CASSLDDNQPQHF
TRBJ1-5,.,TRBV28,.,TGTGCCAGCAGTTTCCTAGGGTTAAGCAATCAGCCCCAGCATTTT,CASSFLGLSNQPQHF
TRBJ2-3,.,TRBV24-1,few,TGTGCCACCAGAGCCCCGGGGGGCACAGATACGCAGTATTTT,CATRAPGGTDTQYF
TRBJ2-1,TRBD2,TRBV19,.,TGTGCCAGTATTCCAGCCGGACTAGCGGGGTACAATGAGCAGTTCTTC,CASIPAGLAGYNEQFF
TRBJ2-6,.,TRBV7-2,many,TGTGCCAGCAAAAGGCAGTCCTCTGGGGCCAACGTCCTGACTTTC,CASKRQSSGANVLTF
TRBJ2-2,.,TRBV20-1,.,TGCAGTGCTAGAGATCGTGTGGGGATCTCCGGGGAGCTGTTTTTT,CSARDRVGISGELFF
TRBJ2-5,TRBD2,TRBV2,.,TGTGCCAGCAGTGAAGCGGTACTAGCGGGACAAGAGACCCAGTACTTC,CASSEAVLAGQETQYF
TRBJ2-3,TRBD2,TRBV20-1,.,TGCAGTGCTACCGGGACTAGCGGGGAGGCGCAGTATTTT,CSATGTSGEAQYF
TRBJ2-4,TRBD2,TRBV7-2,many,TGTGCCAGCAGCCTCGTACCCGGGACTAGCTCTCGGAACATTCAGTACTTC,CASSLVPGTSSRNIQYF
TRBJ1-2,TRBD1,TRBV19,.,TGTGCCAGTAGTATAGATGGGGGGCAGGGGGTCTTCAGAGGTGGCTACACCTTC,CASSIDGGQGVFRGGYTF
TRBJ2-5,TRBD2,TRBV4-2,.,TGTGCCAGCAGCCAGCCGACAGGGACTAGCGAAGAGACCCAGTACTTC,CASSQPTGTSEETQYF
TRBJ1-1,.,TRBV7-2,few,TGTGCCAGCAGCTTAGTCCCCCGGACAGCGAACACTGAAGCTTTCTTT,CASSLVPRTANTEAFF
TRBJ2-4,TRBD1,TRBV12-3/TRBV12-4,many,TGTGCCAGCAGTTTAGGACAGGGTCAGAACATTCAGTACTTC,CASSLGQGQNIQYF
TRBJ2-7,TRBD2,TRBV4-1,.,TGCGCCAGCAGCTCATACGGGACTAGTTCCTCCTACGAGCAGTACTTC,CASSSYGTSSSYEQYF
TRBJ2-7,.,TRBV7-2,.,TGTGCCAGCAGCTCGAAGGGGGTCCACGAGCAGTACTTC,CASSSKGVHEQYF
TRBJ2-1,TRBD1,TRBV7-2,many,TGTGCCAGCAGCCATCCGGGACAGGGGGCCTTAGTCGCAAGTATCGATGAGCAGTTCTTC,CASSHPGQGALVASIDEQFF
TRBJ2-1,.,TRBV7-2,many,TGTGCCAGCAGCTTAGCACGAGAAAATGAGCAGTTCTTC,CASSLARENEQFF
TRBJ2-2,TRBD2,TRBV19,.,TGTGCCAGTATGCGGGGACTAGCGGGAGGGTGGGACACCGGGGAGCTGTTTTTT,CASMRGLAGGWDTGELFF
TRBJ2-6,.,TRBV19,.,TGTGCCAGTAACCCCCGAGGGTGGGCTGGGGCCAACGTCCTGACTTTC,CASNPRGWAGANVLTF
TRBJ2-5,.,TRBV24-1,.,TGTGCCACCAGTGCCGGTACGACGGCGCAAGAGACCCAGTACTTC,CATSAGTTAQETQYF
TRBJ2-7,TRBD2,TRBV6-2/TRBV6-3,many,TGTGCCAGCATCGGAGCGGGAATCTACGAGCAGTACTTC,CASIGAGIYEQYF
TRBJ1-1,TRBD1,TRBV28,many,TGTGCCAGCTTAGGACAGGGATTCACTGAAGCTTTCTTT,CASLGQGFTEAFF
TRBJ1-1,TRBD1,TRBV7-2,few,TGTGCCAGCAGCTTAGAACAGGGGGCCGGGACTGAAGCTTTCTTT,CASSLEQGAGTEAFF
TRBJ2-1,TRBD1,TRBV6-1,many,TGTGCCAGCACAAGGGACAGCCGCTCCTACAATGAGCAGTTCTTC,CASTRDSRSYNEQFF
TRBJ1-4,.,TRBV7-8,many,TGTGCCAGCAGCTTAGCGGCGGTTCGTCACCCGGCGAATGAAAAACTGTTTTTT,CASSLAAVRHPANEKLFF
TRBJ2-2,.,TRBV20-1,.,TGCAGTGCTAGAGAGGACTTCACCGGGGAGCTGTTTTTT,CSAREDFTGELFF
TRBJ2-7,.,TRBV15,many,TGTGCCACCAGCAGAGGCGATAGCGCGAGCTCCTACGAGCAGTACTTC,CATSRGDSASSYEQYF
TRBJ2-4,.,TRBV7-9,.,TGTGCCAGCAGCTCCCCCGGGACAGCCAAAAACATTCAGTACTTC,CASSSPGTAKNIQYF
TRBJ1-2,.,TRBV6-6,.,TGTGCCAGCAGTTACCCGGGAGGTAACTATGGCTACACCTTC,CASSYPGGNYGYTF
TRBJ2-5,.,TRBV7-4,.,TGTGCCAGCAGCATTGCCCGAGGCCCAGAGACCCAGTACTTC,CASSIARGPETQYF
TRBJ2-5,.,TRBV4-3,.,TGCGCCAGCAGCCAGACCCGGGCCCCCGGACAAGAGACCCAGTACTTC,CASSQTRAPGQETQYF
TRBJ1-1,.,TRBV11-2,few,TGTGCCAGCAAGGGACACTCGAACACTGAAGCTTTCTTT,CASKGHSNTEAFF
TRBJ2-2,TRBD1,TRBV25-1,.,TGTGCCAGCAGTGGAGGGACAGCTTCGAACACCGGGGAGCTGTTTTTT,CASSGGTASNTGELFF